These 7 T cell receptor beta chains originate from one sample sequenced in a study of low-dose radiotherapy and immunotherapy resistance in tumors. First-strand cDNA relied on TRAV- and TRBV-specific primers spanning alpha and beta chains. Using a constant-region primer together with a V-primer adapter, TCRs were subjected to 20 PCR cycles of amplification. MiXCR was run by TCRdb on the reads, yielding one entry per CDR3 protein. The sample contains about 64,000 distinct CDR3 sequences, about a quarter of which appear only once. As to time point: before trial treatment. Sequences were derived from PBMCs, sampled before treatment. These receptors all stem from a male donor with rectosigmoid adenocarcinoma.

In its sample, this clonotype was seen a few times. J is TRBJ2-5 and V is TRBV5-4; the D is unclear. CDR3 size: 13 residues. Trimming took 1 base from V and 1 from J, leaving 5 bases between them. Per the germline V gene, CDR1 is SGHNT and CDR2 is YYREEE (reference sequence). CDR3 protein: CASSLPAQETQYF. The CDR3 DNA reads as TGTGCCAGCAGCTTGCCGGCCCAAGAGACCCAGTACTTC.

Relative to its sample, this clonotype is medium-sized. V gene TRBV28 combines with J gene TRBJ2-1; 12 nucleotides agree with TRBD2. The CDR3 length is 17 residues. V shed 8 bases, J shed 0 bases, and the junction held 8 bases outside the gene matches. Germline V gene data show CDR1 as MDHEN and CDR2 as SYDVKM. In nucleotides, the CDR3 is TGTGCCAGCCCCCCCCCTAGCGGGAGGGGCTCCTACAATGAGCAGTTCTTC. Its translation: CASPPPSGRGSYNEQFF. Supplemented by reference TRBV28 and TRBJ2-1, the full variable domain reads DVKVTQSSRYLVKRTGEKVFLECVQDMDHENMFWYRQDPGLGLRLIYFSYDVKMKEKGDIPEGYSVSREKKERFSLILESASTNQTSMYLCASPPPSGRGSYNEQFFGPGTRLTVL.

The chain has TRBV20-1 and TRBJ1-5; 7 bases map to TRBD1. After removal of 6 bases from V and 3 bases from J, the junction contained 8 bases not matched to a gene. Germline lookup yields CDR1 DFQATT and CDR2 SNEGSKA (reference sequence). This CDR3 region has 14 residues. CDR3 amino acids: CSAETGQPNQPQHF. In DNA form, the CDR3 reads TGCAGTGCAGAAACGGGACAGCCCAATCAGCCCCAGCATTTT.

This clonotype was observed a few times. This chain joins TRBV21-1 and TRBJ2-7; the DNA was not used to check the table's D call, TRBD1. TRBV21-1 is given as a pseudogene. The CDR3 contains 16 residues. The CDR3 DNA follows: TGTGCCAGCAGCGCCCGAGGGGGAGACAGGGGAAGAGAGCAGTACTTC. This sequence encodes CASSARGGDRGREQYF.

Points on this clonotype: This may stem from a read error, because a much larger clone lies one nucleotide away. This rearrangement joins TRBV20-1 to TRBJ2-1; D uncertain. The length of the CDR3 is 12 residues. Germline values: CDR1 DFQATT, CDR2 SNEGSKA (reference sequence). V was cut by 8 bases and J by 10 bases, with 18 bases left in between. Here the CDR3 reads CSRRSSAYEQFF. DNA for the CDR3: TGCAGTAGGAGATCGTCAGCCTACGAGCAGTTCTTC.

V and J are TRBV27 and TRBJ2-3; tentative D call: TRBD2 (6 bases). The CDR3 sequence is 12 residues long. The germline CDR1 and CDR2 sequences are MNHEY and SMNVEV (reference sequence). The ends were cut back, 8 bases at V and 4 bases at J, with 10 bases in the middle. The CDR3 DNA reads TGTGCCAGCCGGGAGCCCGCAGATACGCAGTATTTT. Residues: CASREPADTQYF.

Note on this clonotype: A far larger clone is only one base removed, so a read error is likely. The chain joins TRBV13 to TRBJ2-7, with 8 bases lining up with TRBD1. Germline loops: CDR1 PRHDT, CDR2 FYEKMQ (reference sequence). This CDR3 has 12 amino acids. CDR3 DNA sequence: TGTGCCGGCAGCTGGACAGGGTCGGAGCAGTACTTC. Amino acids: CAGSWTGSEQYF. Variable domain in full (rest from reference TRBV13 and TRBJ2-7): AAGVIQSPRHLIKEKRETATLKCYPIPRHDTVYWYQQGPGQDPQFLISFYEKMQSDKGSIPDRFSAQQFSDYHSELNMSSLELGDSALYFCAGSWTGSEQYFGPGTRLTVT.